These 21 T cell receptor beta chains were all obtained from the same sample, sequenced in a study of early T cells in non-severe SARS-CoV-2 infection. Using its own MiXCR run on the 5' RACE reads, TCRdb lists one record per CDR3 protein. The table lists some 22,000 distinct CDR3 sequences, about 4.7% of them singletons, with about 16% in the top ten. Sample: whole blood. All receptors come from an adult who was a healthcare worker with PCR-confirmed SARS-CoV-2 infection or an uninfected control (not recorded which).

The rearrangement joins TRBV6-6 to TRBJ2-1, with 14 bases lining up with TRBD2. The CDR3 consists of 17 residues. Germline assignment: CDR1 MNHNY and CDR2 SVGAGI (reference sequence). Trimming cost V 0 bases and J 4 bases; bases outside gene matches: 2. CDR3 in amino acids: CASSYSGLAGVYNEQFF. In DNA, the CDR3 is TGTGCCAGCAGTTACTCGGGACTAGCGGGGGTATACAATGAGCAGTTCTTC.

There are many counts of this clonotype. The rearrangement joins TRBV29-1 to TRBJ1-4; tentative D call: TRBD1 (5 bases). From germline, CDR1 is SQVTM and CDR2 ANQGSEA. V was trimmed by 8 bases and J by 0 bases, leaving 16 bases between them. The CDR3 is 15 residues long. The CDR3 region is CSQRTTVATNEKLFF. The CDR3, as DNA: TGCAGCCAAAGGACGACAGTTGCAACTAATGAAAAACTGTTTTTT.

In its sample, this clonotype was seen a few times. The CDR3 region is CASSTWTGGSHEQYF. CDR3 in DNA: TGTGCCAGCAGTACCTGGACAGGGGGAAGCCACGAGCAGTACTTC. V gene TRBV6-2 or TRBV6-3 combines with J gene TRBJ2-7; 10 nucleotides line up with TRBD1. With V trimmed by 5 bases and J by 5 bases, 9 bases remained unmatched. Per the germline V gene, CDR1 is MNHEY and CDR2 is SVGEGT. This CDR3 comprises 15 residues.

This clonotype has only a few counts. The V and J genes are TRBV3-1 and TRBJ1-5, with D unclear. Trimming took 4 bases from V and 4 from J, leaving 5 bases between them. This CDR3 spans 12 amino acids. CDR1 and CDR2 (germline): LGHDT, YNNKEL (reference sequence). This CDR3 is CASSLLNQPQHF. CDR3 nucleotides: TGTGCCAGCAGCCTACTAAATCAGCCCCAGCATTTT.

This clonotype was counted ten times or more. The chain employs TRBV11-3 and TRBJ2-1, with 11 bases aligning to TRBD2. In germline, CDR1 is SGHNT, CDR2 YENEEA. The CDR3 contains 16 residues. The V gene end was trimmed by 2 bases and the J gene end by 4 bases; junction bases not matched to a gene: 4. The CDR3 reads CASSLFSGGEYNEQFF. CDR3 DNA: TGTGCCAGCAGCTTATTTAGCGGGGGGGAATACAATGAGCAGTTCTTC.

This clonotype was detected ten times or more. V usage is TRBV5-1 and J usage is TRBJ2-3; TRBD2 matches 9 bases. Germline V gives CDR1 SGHRS, CDR2 YFSETQ. There are 16 residues in the CDR3. Unmatched junction bases numbered 6, after V lost 4 bases and J lost 0 bases. The CDR3 is CASSVSGGASTDTQYF. In DNA, the CDR3 is TGCGCCAGCAGCGTTAGCGGGGGAGCTAGCACAGATACGCAGTATTTT.

The chain carries TRBV2 and TRBJ1-1; TRBD1 is a possible D gene (5 bases). The germline gives CDR1 SNHLY, CDR2 FYNNEI. Trimming shortened V by 6 bases and J by 11 bases, and 13 bases separated the two germline ends. The CDR3 is made up of 11 amino acids. The CDR3 bases are TGTGCCAGCAGAGAGGGTTGGGGGGCTTTCTTT. This gives the protein CASREGWGAFF.

In its sample, this clonotype was seen many times. The chain combines TRBV7-8 with TRBJ2-1; D not certain. Germline loops: CDR1 SGHVS, CDR2 FQNEAQ. The CDR3 has 16 amino acids. The V gene lost 5 bases and the J gene lost 7 bases, with 21 bases spanning the gap. CDR3: CASSTEGQELWNEQFF. The CDR3 DNA follows: TGTGCCAGCAGCACCGAAGGGCAGGAATTATGGAATGAGCAGTTCTTC.

This clonotype has more than one count but fewer than ten. The CDR3 is CASSLTRMDRYTDTQYF. As DNA, the CDR3 is TGCGCCAGCAGCTTGACCCGAATGGACAGGTACACAGATACGCAGTATTTT. The rearrangement joins TRBV5-1 to TRBJ2-3, with TRBD1 matching 7 bases. The CDR3 is 17 amino acids. Germline-derived CDR1 and CDR2 are SGHRS and YFSETQ. The trim removed 1 base at V and 2 bases at J, leaving 10 bases unmatched. Full variable domain (missing parts from reference TRBV5-1 and TRBJ2-3): KAGVTQTPRYLIKTRGQQVTLSCSPISGHRSVSWYQQTPGQGLQFLFEYFSETQRNKGNFPGRFSGRQFSNSRSEMNVSTLELGDSALYLCASSLTRMDRYTDTQYFGPGTRLTVL.

The J gene is TRBJ1-4, the V gene TRBV5-5; a weak D match, TRBD1 (5 bases). CDR1 and CDR2 (germline): SGHKS, YYEKEE (reference sequence). This CDR3 is built from 21 residues. Trimming shortened V by 4 bases and J by 0 bases, and 28 bases separated the two germline ends. The CDR3 is CASSPWGRTSIPIATNEKLFF. In nucleotides, the CDR3 is TGTGCCAGCAGCCCCTGGGGCCGCACCTCGATTCCCATTGCAACTAATGAAAAACTGTTTTTT.

This clonotype was seen many times. The rearrangement joins TRBV10-1 to TRBJ2-7, with TRBD2 matching 7 bases. V lost 6 bases to trimming and J lost 9 bases; unmatched junction nucleotides: 14. The CDR3 contains 14 residues. Germline assignment: CDR1 WNHNN and CDR2 SYGVQD (reference sequence). For the CDR3, the DNA is TGCGCCAGCAGGGGCGGGGGAATAGGATTCGGGCAGTACTTC. Residues: CASRGGGIGFGQYF.

This clonotype was picked up a small number of times. The chain is built from TRBV3-1 and TRBJ1-2; D not certain. Germline V gene data show CDR1 as LGHDT and CDR2 as YNNKEL (reference sequence). The CDR3 runs to 13 residues. V dropped 1 base and J dropped 4 bases, with 7 bases sitting between them. In DNA form, the CDR3 reads TGTGCCAGCAGCCAAGTGGAAGGCTATGGCTACACCTTC. Residues: CASSQVEGYGYTF. Filled out from reference TRBV3-1 and TRBJ1-2, the complete variable domain reads DTAVSQTPKYLVTQMGNDKSIKCEQNLGHDTMYWYKQDSKKFLKIMFSYNNKELIINETVPNRFSPKSPDKAHLNLHINSLELGDSAVYFCASSQVEGYGYTFGSGTRLTVV.

This clonotype was observed many times. This chain joins TRBV7-9 and TRBJ2-3; 7 bases match TRBD1. Trimming removed 4 bases from V and 3 bases from J; junction bases left unmatched: 1. Germline loops: CDR1 SEHNR, CDR2 FQNEAQ (reference sequence). CDR3 length: 13 amino acids. CDR3: CASSSGGTDTQYF. DNA for the CDR3: TGTGCCAGCAGCTCAGGGGGAACAGATACGCAGTATTTT.

This clonotype was detected ten times or more. This chain connects TRBV14 to TRBJ2-3, with 7 bases aligning to TRBD1. Germline V gene data show CDR1 as SGHDN and CDR2 as FVKESK. The CDR3 runs to 15 residues. With V trimmed by 4 bases and J by 1 base, 5 bases remained unmatched. The CDR3, as DNA: TGTGCCAGCAGCCCGGACAGGCTTCGCACAGATACGCAGTATTTT. This translates into CASSPDRLRTDTQYF.

This clonotype was picked up many times. The rearrangement links TRBV24-1 to TRBJ2-5; D remains ambiguous. The CDR3 spans 16 residues. V lost 1 base to trimming and J lost 5 bases, with 16 bases between them. CDR1 KGHDR and CDR2 SFDVKD come from the germline V gene. For the CDR3, the DNA is TGTGCCACCAGTGATTTCGACGGAGTCCTCGGGGAGACCCAGTACTTC. This sequence encodes CATSDFDGVLGETQYF.

In this sample, this clonotype turned up many times. The rearrangement links TRBV7-9 to TRBJ1-6; D is ambiguous. The CDR3 contains 11 residues. CDR1 is SEHNR and CDR2 is FQNEAQ in the germline V gene (reference sequence). V gave up 5 bases and J gave up 7 bases, with 3 bases separating them. CDR3: CASSRNSPLHF. CDR3 coding DNA: TGTGCCAGCAGCCGAAATTCACCCCTCCACTTT.

This clonotype has more than one count but fewer than ten. The rearrangement links TRBV5-6 to TRBJ2-3; D perhaps matches TRBD2 (5 bases). CDR3 length equals 16 residues. Trimming left V 1 base short and J 2 bases short, with 14 bases between. Per germline, CDR1 SGHDT and CDR2 YYEEEE. The CDR3 protein is CASSLRSGGFTDTQYF. The CDR3 region has the DNA TGTGCCAGCAGCTTGAGAAGTGGCGGGTTCACAGATACGCAGTATTTT.

The chain joins TRBV4-3 to TRBJ2-3; 7 bases are a match to TRBD1. CDR1 is LGHNA and CDR2 is YSLEER in the germline V gene. J gave up 0 bases and V 2 bases, and 5 bases lay outside the gene matches. The CDR3 sequence is 16 residues long. The CDR3 DNA reads TGCGCCAGCAGCCAAAGGGGGCCGACTAGCACAGATACGCAGTATTTT. This encodes CASSQRGPTSTDTQYF.

This clonotype was seen ten or more times. The rearrangement links TRBV7-2 to TRBJ1-5, with D tentatively TRBD1 (6 bases). Trimming left V 1 base short and J 5 bases short, with 12 bases between. The CDR3 spans 15 residues. CDR1 is SGHTA, CDR2 FQGNSA, per germline. CDR3 DNA sequence: TGTGCCAGCAGCTTAGAGACAGGAACTCATCAGCCCCAGCATTTT. Its translation: CASSLETGTHQPQHF.

This clonotype was counted at least ten times. The gene calls are TRBV5-1 and TRBJ1-1; D is undetermined. The germline CDR1 and CDR2 sequences are SGHRS and YFSETQ. V shed 0 bases and J shed 7 bases, with 13 bases lying between them. This CDR3 has 14 residues. CDR3 residues: CASSLEPGVVEAFF. For the CDR3, the DNA is TGCGCCAGCAGCTTGGAGCCAGGCGTAGTTGAAGCTTTCTTT.

The chain links TRBV5-4 to TRBJ2-3; no reliable D call. Trimming pared 0 bases from V and 2 bases from J, leaving 13 bases between. Germline V lookup: CDR1 SGHNT, CDR2 YYREEE (reference sequence). The CDR3 loop spans 16 amino acids. CDR3 sequence (DNA): TGTGCCAGCAGCTTGGGATTAGAAGTGGTCACAGATACGCAGTATTTT. This gives the protein CASSLGLEVVTDTQYF.